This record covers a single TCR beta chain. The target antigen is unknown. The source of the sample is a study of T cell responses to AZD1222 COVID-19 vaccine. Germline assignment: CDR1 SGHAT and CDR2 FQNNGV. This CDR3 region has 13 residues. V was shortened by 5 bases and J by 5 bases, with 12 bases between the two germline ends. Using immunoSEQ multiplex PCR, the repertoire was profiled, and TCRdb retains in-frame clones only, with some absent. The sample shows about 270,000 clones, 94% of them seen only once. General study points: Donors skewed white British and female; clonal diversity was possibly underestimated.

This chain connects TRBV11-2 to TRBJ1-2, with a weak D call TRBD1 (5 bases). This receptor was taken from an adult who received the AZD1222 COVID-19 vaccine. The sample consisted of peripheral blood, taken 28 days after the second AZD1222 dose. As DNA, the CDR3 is TGTGCCAGCAGCCCTTCGACAGTGTATGGCTACACCTTC. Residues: CASSPSTVYGYTF. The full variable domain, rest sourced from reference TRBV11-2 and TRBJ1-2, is EAGVAQSPRYKIIEKRQSVAFWCNPISGHATLYWYQQILGQGPKLLIQFQNNGVVDDSQLPKDRFSAERLKGVDSTLKIQPAKLEDSAVYLCASSPSTVYGYTFGSGTRLTVV.